These T cell receptor beta chains were read from a single sample in a study of CD8 T cells in ankylosing spondylitis. In TCRdb, the 5' RACE reads were re-called with MiXCR into one record per CDR3 protein. Among roughly 670,000 distinct CDR3 sequences listed, around 20% were seen once. The material sequenced was blood, either unsorted or a sorted T cell fraction (not recorded which). The receptors originated from a male donor with ankylosing spondylitis. Both conserved end residues are part of each CDR3. A D gene is named only where the DNA matches it firmly. The size of a clone is reported for some rows only, either as once, few or many, or as a class for expanded clones.

J: TRBJ2-2; D: .; V: TRBV7-8; size: .; DNA: TGTGCCAGCAGCCCCACATGGGCCCCGAACACCGGGGAGCTGTTTTTT; CDR3: CASSPTWAPNTGELFF
J: TRBJ2-7; D: .; V: TRBV5-6; size: .; DNA: TGTGCCAGCAGCTTGCTCCGGGCCAGAAACTACGAGCAGTACTTC; CDR3: CASSLLRARNYEQYF
J: TRBJ2-5; D: TRBD1; V: TRBV12-3/TRBV12-4; size: many; DNA: TGTGCCAGCAGTCCCACAGGGGAAGAGACCCAGTACTTC; CDR3: CASSPTGEETQYF
J: TRBJ2-1; D: TRBD2; V: TRBV7-9; size: few; DNA: TGTGCCAGCAGCAACGGGACTAGTGATTACAATGAGCAGTTCTTC; CDR3: CASSNGTSDYNEQFF
J: TRBJ2-2; D: .; V: TRBV2; size: .; DNA: TGTGCCAGCAGAGAATTACAGGCGGCCGGGGAGCTGTTTTTT; CDR3: CASRELQAAGELFF
J: TRBJ2-2; D: TRBD2; V: TRBV7-3; size: .; DNA: TGTGCCAGCAGCTTACGGCCAGCGGGAGAGGGCGGGGAGCTGTTTTTT; CDR3: CASSLRPAGEGGELFF
J: TRBJ2-7; D: .; V: TRBV20-1; size: few; DNA: TGCAGTGCTAGGGCAGGGACCTACGAGCAGTACTTC; CDR3: CSARAGTYEQYF
J: TRBJ1-2; D: TRBD1; V: TRBV12-3/TRBV12-4; size: few; DNA: TGTGCCAGCAGTCCAGGACAGGGCCTCTCGTATGGCTACACCTTC; CDR3: CASSPGQGLSYGYTF
J: TRBJ2-7; D: .; V: TRBV5-1; size: many; DNA: TGCGCCAGCAGCTTGGGCCTAGCGAAGGACGAGCAGTACTTC; CDR3: CASSLGLAKDEQYF
J: TRBJ2-1; D: .; V: TRBV20-1; size: .; DNA: TGCAGTGCTAGGGGGAGGCCCCCCGGCTATGAGCAGTTCTTC; CDR3: CSARGRPPGYEQFF
J: TRBJ2-2; D: .; V: TRBV12-3/TRBV12-4; size: once; DNA: TGTGCCAGCAGGACGGACACTTTAAGGACCGGGGAGCTGTTTTTT; CDR3: CASRTDTLRTGELFF
J: TRBJ2-7; D: .; V: TRBV2; size: .; DNA: TGTGCCAGCAAGGGCCTCGCCGAGCAGTACTTC; CDR3: CASKGLAEQYF
J: TRBJ1-2; D: .; V: TRBV12-3/TRBV12-4; size: .; DNA: TGTGCCAGCAGTTCCAGCGAGGGAGGGGGCTACACCTTC; CDR3: CASSSSEGGGYTF
J: TRBJ2-1; D: TRBD2; V: TRBV7-3; size: few; DNA: TGTGCCAGCAGCCTCTTAGCGGGGACCACCTACAATGAGCAGTTCTTC; CDR3: CASSLLAGTTYNEQFF
J: TRBJ2-2; D: .; V: TRBV7-9; size: few; DNA: TGTGCCAGCAGCTTACCGATCCCCGGGGAGCTGTTTTTT; CDR3: CASSLPIPGELFF
J: TRBJ2-4; D: .; V: TRBV11-2; size: few; DNA: TGTGCCAGCAGCTTAGGACTACCTCGAGGGGGGAACATTCAGTACTTC; CDR3: CASSLGLPRGGNIQYF
J: TRBJ1-6; D: TRBD1; V: TRBV25-1; size: .; DNA: TGTGCCAGTACTGCGAGGGGACAGCCCTATAATTCACCCCTCCACTTT; CDR3: CASTARGQPYNSPLHF
J: TRBJ1-2; D: .; V: TRBV12-3/TRBV12-4; size: many; DNA: TGTGCCAGCAGTTCCCCAGAGAACTATGGCTACACCTTC; CDR3: CASSSPENYGYTF
J: TRBJ1-1; D: .; V: TRBV5-1; size: .; DNA: TGCGCCAGCAGACTGGCCGAGGGGGTAGAAGCTTTCTTT; CDR3: CASRLAEGVEAFF
J: TRBJ1-2; D: .; V: TRBV7-9; size: few; DNA: TGTGCCAGCAGCTTAGACGCAGCCAACTATGGCTACACCTTC; CDR3: CASSLDAANYGYTF
J: TRBJ1-2; D: .; V: TRBV4-2; size: .; DNA: TGTGCCAGCAGCCAAGGCGGGACGGTCATCTACACCTTC; CDR3: CASSQGGTVIYTF
J: TRBJ1-1; D: .; V: TRBV5-1; size: few; DNA: TGCGCCAGCAGCTTGGTACAAGGTGGGATCACTGAAGCTTTCTTT; CDR3: CASSLVQGGITEAFF
J: TRBJ2-3; D: .; V: TRBV20-1; size: few; DNA: TGCAGTGCTAGAGCTGAGCGCGGGTGGGACACAGATACGCAGTATTTT; CDR3: CSARAERGWDTDTQYF
J: TRBJ2-7; D: .; V: TRBV6-5; size: few; DNA: TGTGCCAGCAGTTATTCCCGCGACAGGCGCGAGCAGTACTTC; CDR3: CASSYSRDRREQYF
J: TRBJ2-3; D: TRBD2; V: TRBV20-1; size: few; DNA: TGCAGTGCTGTAGCGGGAGTTCAGACAGATACGCAGTATTTT; CDR3: CSAVAGVQTDTQYF
J: TRBJ1-2; D: TRBD1; V: TRBV12-3/TRBV12-4; size: few; DNA: TGTGCCAGCAGTAGGGGACAGGCTTATGGCTACACCTTC; CDR3: CASSRGQAYGYTF
J: TRBJ2-7; D: TRBD1; V: TRBV20-1; size: few; DNA: TGCAGTGCTAGAGATTCATCCGGGAACAGGGGGAGACCCTACGAGCAGTACTTC; CDR3: CSARDSSGNRGRPYEQYF
J: TRBJ2-1; D: TRBD2; V: TRBV5-1; size: few; DNA: TGCGCCAGCAGCTCGAGGGACGGGGGGGATTCCCTCAATGAGCAGTTCTTC; CDR3: CASSSRDGGDSLNEQFF
J: TRBJ2-2; D: .; V: TRBV24-1; size: few; DNA: TGTGCCACCAGTGACGCAACCACTAGGAAGAACACCGGGGAGCTGTTTTTT; CDR3: CATSDATTRKNTGELFF
J: TRBJ2-5; D: .; V: TRBV20-1; size: .; DNA: TGCAGTGCTAGTATTCCCGGGTTGGAGACCCAGTACTTC; CDR3: CSASIPGLETQYF
J: TRBJ2-2; D: .; V: TRBV4-2; size: .; DNA: TGTGCCAGCAGTTACGGTCTCGATAAAAACACCGGGGAGCTGTTTTTT; CDR3: CASSYGLDKNTGELFF
J: TRBJ2-7; D: .; V: TRBV12-3/TRBV12-4; size: .; DNA: TGTGCCAGCAGTTTTGGTCCTCACTACGAGCAGTACTTC; CDR3: CASSFGPHYEQYF
J: TRBJ1-5; D: TRBD1; V: TRBV3-1; size: few; DNA: TGTGCCAGCAGCGCAACCAACAGGGGCTACAATCAGCCCCAGCATTTT; CDR3: CASSATNRGYNQPQHF
J: TRBJ2-2; D: TRBD2; V: TRBV4-2; size: few; DNA: TGTGCCAGCAGCCATCCTAGCGGAAACACCGGGGAGCTGTTTTTT; CDR3: CASSHPSGNTGELFF
J: TRBJ2-7; D: .; V: TRBV4-3; size: few; DNA: TGCGCCAGCAGCCAAGACCCCGAAGGCGGCTACGAGCAGTACTTC; CDR3: CASSQDPEGGYEQYF
J: TRBJ2-7; D: .; V: TRBV11-2; size: few; DNA: TGTGCCAGCAGCCAAGTCCCGACCACCGAGCAGTACTTC; CDR3: CASSQVPTTEQYF
J: TRBJ2-3; D: TRBD2; V: TRBV12-3/TRBV12-4; size: few; DNA: TGTGCCAGCAGTTTAGGCGGGAGTAATACGCAGTATTTT; CDR3: CASSLGGSNTQYF
J: TRBJ2-1; D: .; V: TRBV10-3; size: .; DNA: TGTGCCATCAGTGAGCCCGGACTCAGCTCCTACAATGAGCAGTTCTTC; CDR3: CAISEPGLSSYNEQFF
J: TRBJ1-1; D: .; V: TRBV12-3/TRBV12-4; size: many; DNA: TGTGCCAGCAGTTTCTACACGAACACTGAAGCTTTCTTT; CDR3: CASSFYTNTEAFF
J: TRBJ1-5; D: .; V: TRBV12-3/TRBV12-4; size: many; DNA: TGTGCCAGCAGTTCCCTCGCGAGCAATCAGCCCCAGCATTTT; CDR3: CASSSLASNQPQHF
J: TRBJ2-1; D: .; V: TRBV20-1; size: .; DNA: TGCAGTGCAAATGGGATATACAATGAGCAGTTCTTC; CDR3: CSANGIYNEQFF
J: TRBJ1-1; D: TRBD1; V: TRBV12-3/TRBV12-4; size: .; DNA: TGTGCCAGCAGTCAAAAAGGGGGCGGCACTGAAGCTTTCTTT; CDR3: CASSQKGGGTEAFF
J: TRBJ2-2; D: .; V: TRBV4-3; size: .; DNA: TGCGCCAGCAGCCAAGAGGGTTTAGGAGCCGGGGAGCTGTTTTTT; CDR3: CASSQEGLGAGELFF
J: TRBJ2-3; D: .; V: TRBV3-1; size: .; DNA: TGTGCCAGCAGCCAACGCCCAATTCCCCCCAACGATACGCAGTATTTT; CDR3: CASSQRPIPPNDTQYF
J: TRBJ2-5; D: .; V: TRBV12-3/TRBV12-4; size: few; DNA: TGTGCCAGCAGTGATGGGACCCAGTACTTC; CDR3: CASSDGTQYF
J: TRBJ2-5; D: .; V: TRBV20-1; size: many; DNA: TGCAGTGCTAGAGTTCCCTGGACCCATTACTTACAAGAGACCCAGTACTTC; CDR3: CSARVPWTHYLQETQYF
J: TRBJ2-4; D: .; V: TRBV12-3/TRBV12-4; size: .; DNA: TGTGCCAGCAGTCTAGTCCAACCCCCCAAAAACATTCAGTACTTC; CDR3: CASSLVQPPKNIQYF
J: TRBJ2-7; D: TRBD2; V: TRBV28; size: .; DNA: TGTGCCAGCATCCGAGGCGGGGGGACCTACGAGCAGTACTTC; CDR3: CASIRGGGTYEQYF
J: TRBJ1-2; D: .; V: TRBV7-9; size: few; DNA: TGTGCCAGCACCAATACCGACCGTTTACTCTACACCTTC; CDR3: CASTNTDRLLYTF
J: TRBJ2-3; D: TRBD1; V: TRBV7-9; size: .; DNA: TGTGCCAGCAGCTTAGCGGGACAGGGCTTTTCAGATACGCAGTATTTT; CDR3: CASSLAGQGFSDTQYF
J: TRBJ1-1; D: .; V: TRBV12-3/TRBV12-4; size: few; DNA: TGTGCCAGCAGTTCCCTCGCGTTTATGAACACTGAAGCTTTCTTT; CDR3: CASSSLAFMNTEAFF
J: TRBJ2-7; D: TRBD2; V: TRBV11-2; size: .; DNA: TGTGCCAGCAGCCGGACTAGCGGCACATCCTACGAGCAGTACTTC; CDR3: CASSRTSGTSYEQYF
J: TRBJ1-6; D: .; V: TRBV12-3/TRBV12-4; size: .; DNA: TGTGCCAGCAGGACCCTCTGGACAGTTAATTCACCCCTCCACTTT; CDR3: CASRTLWTVNSPLHF
J: TRBJ1-5; D: TRBD1; V: TRBV12-3/TRBV12-4; size: few; DNA: TGTGCCAGCAGTCTCAGGACAGGACCGAATCAGCCCCAGCATTTT; CDR3: CASSLRTGPNQPQHF
J: TRBJ1-1; D: .; V: TRBV5-1; size: .; DNA: TGCGCCAGCAGCTTGGATTTGGGGTTGAACACTGAAGCTTTCTTT; CDR3: CASSLDLGLNTEAFF
J: TRBJ1-1; D: .; V: TRBV9; size: many; DNA: TGTGCCAGCAGCGTAGGGAGGGGTTTCACTGAAGCTTTCTTT; CDR3: CASSVGRGFTEAFF